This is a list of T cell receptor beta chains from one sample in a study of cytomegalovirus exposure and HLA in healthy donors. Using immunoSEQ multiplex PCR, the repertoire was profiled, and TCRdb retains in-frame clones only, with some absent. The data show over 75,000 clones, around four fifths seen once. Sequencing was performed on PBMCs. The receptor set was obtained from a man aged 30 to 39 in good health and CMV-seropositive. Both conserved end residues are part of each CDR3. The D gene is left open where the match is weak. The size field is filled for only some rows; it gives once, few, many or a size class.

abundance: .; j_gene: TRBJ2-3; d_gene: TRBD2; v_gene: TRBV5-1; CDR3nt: TGCGCCAGCAGCTTGGAGTCGAGAGCGGGAGGAGGCACAGATACGCAGTATTTT; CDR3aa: CASSLESRAGGGTDTQYF
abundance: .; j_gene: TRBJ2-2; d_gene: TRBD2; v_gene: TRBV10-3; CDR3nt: TGTGCCATCACCCCCCGGGGGGCCGGGGAGCTGTTTTTT; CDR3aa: CAITPRGAGELFF
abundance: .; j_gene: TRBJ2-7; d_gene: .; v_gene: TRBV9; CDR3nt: TGTGCCAGCAGCAACAGCGGCCCAGGAGGAGAGCAGTACTTC; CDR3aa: CASSNSGPGGEQYF
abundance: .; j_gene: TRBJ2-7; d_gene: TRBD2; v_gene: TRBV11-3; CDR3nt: TGTGCCAGCAGCTACGGACTAGCGGGAGGTGGTGAGCAGTACTTC; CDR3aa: CASSYGLAGGGEQYF
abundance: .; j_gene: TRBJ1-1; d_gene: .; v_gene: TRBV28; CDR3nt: TGTGCCAGCAGTTTGGGCCCTGAAGCTTTCTTT; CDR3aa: CASSLGPEAFF
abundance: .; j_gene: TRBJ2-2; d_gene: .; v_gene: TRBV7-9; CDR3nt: TGTGCCAGCAGCTTTTCCAGGGGTTCGTCCGGGGAGCTGTTTTTT; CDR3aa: CASSFSRGSSGELFF
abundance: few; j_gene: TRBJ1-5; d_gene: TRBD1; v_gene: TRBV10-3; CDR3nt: TGTGCCATCAGTGAGTCCGGGACAGGGGGTACCAATCAGCCCCAGCATTTT; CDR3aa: CAISESGTGGTNQPQHF
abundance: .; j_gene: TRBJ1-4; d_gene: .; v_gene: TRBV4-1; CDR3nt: TGCGCCAGCAGCCAAGGTCACGCGAACGTAGAAAAACTGTTTTTT; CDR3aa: CASSQGHANVEKLFF
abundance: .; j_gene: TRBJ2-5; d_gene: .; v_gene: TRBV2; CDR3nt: TGTGCCAGCAACCTCCTAGGCCCACAAGAGACCCAGTACTTC; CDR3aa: CASNLLGPQETQYF
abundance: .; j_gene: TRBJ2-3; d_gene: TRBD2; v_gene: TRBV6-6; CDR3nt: TGTGCCAGCAAGGACTACCCGGCGGGGGGTACGCAGTATTTT; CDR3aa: CASKDYPAGGTQYF
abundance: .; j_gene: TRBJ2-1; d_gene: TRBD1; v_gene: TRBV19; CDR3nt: TGTGCCAGTAGTCTTTACGGCCGGGACAGGGCATACAATGAGCAGTTCTTC; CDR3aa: CASSLYGRDRAYNEQFF
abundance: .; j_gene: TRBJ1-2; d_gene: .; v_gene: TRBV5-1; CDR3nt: TGCGCCAGCAGCTTCAGGGAGGCCGACTATGGCTACACCTTC; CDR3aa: CASSFREADYGYTF
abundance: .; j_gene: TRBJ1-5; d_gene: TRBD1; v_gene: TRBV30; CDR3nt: TGTGCCTGGAGTTTCAGGGGGGAGCCCCAGCATTTT; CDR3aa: CAWSFRGEPQHF
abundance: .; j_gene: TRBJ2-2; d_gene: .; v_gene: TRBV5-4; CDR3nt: TGTGCCAGCAGCCCGGGCCGGGAGAGCACCGGGGAGCTGTTTTTT; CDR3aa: CASSPGRESTGELFF
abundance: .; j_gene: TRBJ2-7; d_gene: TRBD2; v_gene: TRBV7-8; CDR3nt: TGTGCCAGCAGCTTAGCGAGTCCCGGGACTAGCGGGAGGGCCGTAGGATACGAGCAGTACTTC; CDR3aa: CASSLASPGTSGRAVGYEQYF
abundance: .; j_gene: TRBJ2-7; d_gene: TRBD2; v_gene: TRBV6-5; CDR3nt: TGTGCCAGCAGTTACTCATCGGGACTAGCGGGGTTTGAGCAGTACTTC; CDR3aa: CASSYSSGLAGFEQYF
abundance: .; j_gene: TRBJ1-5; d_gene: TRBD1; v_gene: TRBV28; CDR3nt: TGTGCCAGCACCACTAGGGGGGGACAGGGTGGCAATCAGCCCCAGCATTTT; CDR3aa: CASTTRGGQGGNQPQHF
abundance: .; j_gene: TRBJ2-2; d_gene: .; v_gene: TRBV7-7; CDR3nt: TGTGCCAGCAGCCCCGCAAGGGGCGCTAACACCGGGGAGCTGTTTTTT; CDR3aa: CASSPARGANTGELFF
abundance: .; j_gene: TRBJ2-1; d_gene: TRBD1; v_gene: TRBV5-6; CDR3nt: TGTGCCAGCAGCTTGGTTAACAAGACAGGGTCCTACAATGAGCAGTTCTTC; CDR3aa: CASSLVNKTGSYNEQFF
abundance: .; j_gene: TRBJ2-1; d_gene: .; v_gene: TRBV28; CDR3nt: TGTGCCAGCAGTCCCCTCCCACTCTACAATGAGCAGTTCTTC; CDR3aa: CASSPLPLYNEQFF
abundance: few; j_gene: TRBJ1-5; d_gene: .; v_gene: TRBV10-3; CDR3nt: TGTGCCATCAAGGGGGAGGGCATTAACAATCAGCCCCAGCATTTT; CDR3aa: CAIKGEGINNQPQHF
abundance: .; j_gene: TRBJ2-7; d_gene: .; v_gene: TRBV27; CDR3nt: TGTGCCAGCAGACCCACTGTATCCTACGAGCAGTACTTC; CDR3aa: CASRPTVSYEQYF
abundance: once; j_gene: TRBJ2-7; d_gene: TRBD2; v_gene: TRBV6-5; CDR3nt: TGTGCCAGCGGGAAAGCGGGAGCTAACTACGAGCAGTACTTC; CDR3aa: CASGKAGANYEQYF
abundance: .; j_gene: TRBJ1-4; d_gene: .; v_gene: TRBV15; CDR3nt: TGTGCCACCAGCAGAGATCTAATTCGGTCGGCCCCGTTTAATAGCGAAAAACTGTTTTTT; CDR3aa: CATSRDLIRSAPFNSEKLFF
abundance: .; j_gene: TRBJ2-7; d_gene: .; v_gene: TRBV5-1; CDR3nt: TGCGCCAGCAGCTTGGATAACGTCGGTCTGGAGCAGTACTTC; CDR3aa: CASSLDNVGLEQYF
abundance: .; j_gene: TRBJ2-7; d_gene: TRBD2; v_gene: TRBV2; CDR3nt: TGTGCCAGCAGTGAAGCTTTACCCCTAGCGGGGCACTACGAGCAGTACTTC; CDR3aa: CASSEALPLAGHYEQYF
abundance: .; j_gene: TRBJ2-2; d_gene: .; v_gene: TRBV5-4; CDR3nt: TGTGCCAGCGGCAGTAGTGGACAGAACACCGGGGAGCTGTTTTTT; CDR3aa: CASGSSGQNTGELFF
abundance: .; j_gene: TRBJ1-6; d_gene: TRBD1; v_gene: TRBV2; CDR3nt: TGTGCCAGCAGTGGGTACAGGGGACAGACTCCTTATAATTCACCCCTCCACTTT; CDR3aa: CASSGYRGQTPYNSPLHF
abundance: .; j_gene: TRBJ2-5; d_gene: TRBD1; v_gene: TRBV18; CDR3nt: TGTGCCAGCTCACGGCCGGGACAGGTCCAAGAGACCCAGTACTTC; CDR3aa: CASSRPGQVQETQYF
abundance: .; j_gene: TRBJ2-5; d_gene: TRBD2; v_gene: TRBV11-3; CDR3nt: TGTGCCAGCAGCTTAGGTGGTCTAGCGGGAAGGGAGACCCAGTACTTC; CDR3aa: CASSLGGLAGRETQYF
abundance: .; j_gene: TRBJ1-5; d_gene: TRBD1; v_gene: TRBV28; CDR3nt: TGTGCCAGCAGCAGAGCAGGGACAGGGGTCCTCCCTAGCAATCAGCCCCAGCATTTT; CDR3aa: CASSRAGTGVLPSNQPQHF
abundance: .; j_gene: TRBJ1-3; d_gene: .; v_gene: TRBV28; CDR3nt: TGTGCCAGCAGTTTATCCGACGGGTTCGCTGGAAACACCATATATTTT; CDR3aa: CASSLSDGFAGNTIYF
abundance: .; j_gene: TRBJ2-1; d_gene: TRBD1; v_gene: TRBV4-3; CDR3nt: TGCGCCAGCAGCCCCAGAACAGGGGGGAGCTCCTACAATGAGCAGTTCTTC; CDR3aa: CASSPRTGGSSYNEQFF
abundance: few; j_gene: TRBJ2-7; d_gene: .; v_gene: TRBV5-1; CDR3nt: TGCGCCAGTAGCAGGGGTCGTGGGGTCTACGAGCAGTACTTC; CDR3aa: CASSRGRGVYEQYF
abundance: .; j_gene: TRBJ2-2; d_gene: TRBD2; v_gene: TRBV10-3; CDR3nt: TGTGCCATCAGTGAGTCTTCTACACTAGCGGGAGTTGCCGGGGAGCTGTTTTTT; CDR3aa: CAISESSTLAGVAGELFF
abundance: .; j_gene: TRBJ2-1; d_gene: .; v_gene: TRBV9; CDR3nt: TGTGCCAGCAGCGTAGAGGGGTTCGGGGAGCAGTTCTTC; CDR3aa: CASSVEGFGEQFF
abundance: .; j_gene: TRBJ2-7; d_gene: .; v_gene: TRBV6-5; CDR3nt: TGTGCCAGCAGTTACTCCTCGGAGGGGATCGAGCAGTACTTC; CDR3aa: CASSYSSEGIEQYF
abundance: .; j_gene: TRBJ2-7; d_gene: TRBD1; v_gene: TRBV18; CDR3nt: TGTGCCAGCTCACCTAGGACAGGGGTTTACGAGCAGTACTTC; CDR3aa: CASSPRTGVYEQYF
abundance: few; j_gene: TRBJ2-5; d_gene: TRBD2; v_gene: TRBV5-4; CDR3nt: TGTGCCAGCAGCCCTTCCCCGAAGCGGGACTTTGGGGGGGAGACCCAGTACTTC; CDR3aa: CASSPSPKRDFGGETQYF
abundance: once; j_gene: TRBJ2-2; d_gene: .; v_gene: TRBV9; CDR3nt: TGTGCCAGCAGCCTCCAGCTGGGGCCCGGGGAGCTGTTTTTT; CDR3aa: CASSLQLGPGELFF
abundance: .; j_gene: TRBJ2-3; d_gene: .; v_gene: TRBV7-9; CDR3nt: TGTGCCAGCAGCTTAACGGGATTTGAGACAGATACGCAGTATTTT; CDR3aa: CASSLTGFETDTQYF
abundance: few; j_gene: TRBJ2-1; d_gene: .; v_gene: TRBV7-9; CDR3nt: TGTGCCAGCAGCTTAAGGAACCCGGGTGAGCAGTTCTTC; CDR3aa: CASSLRNPGEQFF
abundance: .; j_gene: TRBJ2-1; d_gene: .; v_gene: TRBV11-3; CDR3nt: TGTGCCAGCAGCTCCTCCGGGACTCCCTCCTACAATGAGCAGTTCTTC; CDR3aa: CASSSSGTPSYNEQFF
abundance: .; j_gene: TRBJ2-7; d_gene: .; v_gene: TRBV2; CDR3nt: TGTGCCAGCAGTGCAGGCCCACCGAAATTCTACGAGCAGTACTTC; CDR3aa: CASSAGPPKFYEQYF
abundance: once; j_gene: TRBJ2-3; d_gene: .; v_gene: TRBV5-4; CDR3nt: TGTGCCAGCAGCTTGGGAGCCACAGATACGCAGTATTTT; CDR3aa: CASSLGATDTQYF
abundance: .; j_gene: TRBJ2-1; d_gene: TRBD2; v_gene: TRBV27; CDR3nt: TGTGCCAGCAGTTTATCCCGGGAGGGTGAGCAGTTCTTC; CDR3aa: CASSLSREGEQFF
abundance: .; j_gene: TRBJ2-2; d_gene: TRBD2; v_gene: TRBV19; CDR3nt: TGTGCCAGTAGTATACGACTAGGACTAGATAACACCGGGGAGCTGTTTTTT; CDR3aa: CASSIRLGLDNTGELFF
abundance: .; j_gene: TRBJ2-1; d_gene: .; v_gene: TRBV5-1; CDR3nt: TGCGCCAGCAGCTTGGACCGGAGCTCCTACAATGAGCAGTTCTTC; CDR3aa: CASSLDRSSYNEQFF
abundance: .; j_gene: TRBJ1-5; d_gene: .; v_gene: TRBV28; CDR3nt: TGTGCCAGCACACCGACCCGGAGTAATCAGCCCCAGCATTTT; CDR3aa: CASTPTRSNQPQHF
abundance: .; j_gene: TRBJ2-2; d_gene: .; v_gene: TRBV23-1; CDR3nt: TGCGCCAGCAGTTCCGGGACACGGTATGACACCGGGGAGCTGTTTTTT; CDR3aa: CASSSGTRYDTGELFF
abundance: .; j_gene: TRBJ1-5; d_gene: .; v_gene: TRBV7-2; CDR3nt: TGTGCCAGCAGCTCCGTAACAGGTCTCCATAGCAATCAGCCCCAGCATTTT; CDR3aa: CASSSVTGLHSNQPQHF